This T cell receptor beta chain was sequenced in a study of blood T cell repertoires in COVID-19. The wider study: The study drew acute and convalescent COVID-19 samples from the United States, Italy and Spain. PBMCs, B-cell-depleted T cells, or T cells provided the cDNA or gDNA that made up the material.

Germline V CDR1 and CDR2: SNHLY, FYNNEI. CDR3 size: 14 residues. The V segment lost 2 bases and the J segment 5 bases; nucleotides outside the gene matches: 3. Authors' data handling: Amplification with reference gene primers provided the estimates of nucleated cell counts. Measured with immunoSEQ multiplex PCR; TCRdb has only the in-frame clones, and not every one. V and J calls and clone size are copied from that table; D and trimming were computed from the DNA. The repertoire holds roughly 83,000 clones, with about 82% as singletons. Material: peripheral blood. The rearrangement uses TRBV2 and TRBJ1-5, with 7 bases that match TRBD1. The TCR originated in a man aged 45-60 years with active COVID-19. The CDR3 protein is CASSEQGGDQPQHF. For the CDR3, the DNA is TGTGCCAGCAGTGAACAAGGGGGCGATCAGCCCCAGCATTTT.